Following are 7 T cell receptor beta chains from one sample sequenced in a study of response to subunit inactivated influenza vaccine (dated by TCRdb to 2016 to 2019). Library method: RT-PCR. The sequencer listed for this sample is Illumina HiSeq 2500. The public reads were run again by TCRdb, first through fastp at Q25 and then through MiXCR, and only productive beta chains were kept. CDR3 protein duplicates are merged, each entry listing the most common genes and DNA. Recorded for this sample are approximately 530,000 distinct CDR3 sequences; around 8% of them occurred a single time. Of the sample, 10% to 15% falls within the top ten clones. Sequences were derived from PBMCs from blood, sampled about 24 months after vaccination. These receptors originate from a man aged 50-75 years who received an inactivated influenza vaccine. Donor details come from another sample of the same person, matched by shared clones.

The genes are TRBV4-1 and TRBJ1-6; no firm D call. Looked up from germline, CDR1 is MGHRA and CDR2 is YSYEKL. The CDR3 runs 15 residues. Trimming cost V 1 base and J 7 bases, with 11 bases left between them. CDR3 bases: TGCGCCAGCAGCCAAGGACAAGTAGGAAATTCACCCCTCCACTTT. This sequence encodes CASSQGQVGNSPLHF.

This clonotype has just a few counts. The chain combines TRBV7-2 with TRBJ2-5; D possibly corresponds to TRBD2 (6 bases). In germline, CDR1 is SGHTA, CDR2 FQGNSA. V lost 5 bases to trimming and J lost 9 bases, with 19 bases between them. The length of the CDR3 is 14 residues. CDR3 in DNA: TGTGCCAGCAGCCACCGGGACTCCAGAGGGGCCCAGTACTTC. This encodes CASSHRDSRGAQYF.

The CDR3 nucleotides are TGTGCCAGCAGCCAAATCAGGGGCGTCAGGGAAGAGCAGTTCTTC. Protein sequence: CASSQIRGVREEQFF. The V gene is TRBV14, the J gene TRBJ2-1; D might be TRBD1 (6 bases). The CDR3 covers 15 residues. CDR1 and CDR2 from the germline V gene are SGHDN and FVKESK. Trimming left V 2 bases short and J 10 bases short, with 18 bases between.

V gene TRBV7-9 combines with J gene TRBJ2-1; the match to TRBD2 covers 14 bases. The junction had 5 bases not matched to a gene; V was cut back by 5 bases and J by 8 bases. Germline CDR1 SEHNR, CDR2 FQNEAQ (reference sequence). This CDR3 spans 15 amino acids. CDR3 sequence (DNA): TGTGCCAGCAGCACGGGACTAGCGGGGGCTCATGAGCAGTTCTTC. Its protein product is CASSTGLAGAHEQFF.

The chain combines TRBV5-1 with TRBJ2-7, with D possibly TRBD1 on 6 matching bases. V was trimmed by 3 bases and J by 5 bases, leaving 18 bases between them. Germline loops: CDR1 SGHRS, CDR2 YFSETQ. The length of the CDR3 is 15 residues. This chain's CDR3 is CASSSVQGFEHEQYF. CDR3 coding DNA: TGCGCCAGCAGCTCTGTACAGGGTTTCGAGCACGAGCAGTACTTC.

This clonotype was counted at least ten times. The rearrangement joins TRBV12-3 or TRBV12-4 to TRBJ2-1, with 8 bases that match TRBD1. This CDR3 contains 16 residues. Trimming removed 4 bases from V and 4 bases from J; junction bases left unmatched: 9. The CDR3 reads CASSSSDRVLYNEQFF. In nucleotides, the CDR3 is TGTGCCAGCAGTTCCTCGGACAGGGTGCTTTACAATGAGCAGTTCTTC.

The chain carries TRBV12-3 or TRBV12-4 and TRBJ2-7; possibly TRBD1 for D (5 bases). This CDR3 has 15 residues. The V end lost 1 base, the J end lost 5 bases, and 15 bases lay between the germline ends. CDR3 DNA: TGTGCCAGCAGTTTAGGGGGCTCCGGGTGGAACGAGCAGTACTTC. This encodes CASSLGGSGWNEQYF.